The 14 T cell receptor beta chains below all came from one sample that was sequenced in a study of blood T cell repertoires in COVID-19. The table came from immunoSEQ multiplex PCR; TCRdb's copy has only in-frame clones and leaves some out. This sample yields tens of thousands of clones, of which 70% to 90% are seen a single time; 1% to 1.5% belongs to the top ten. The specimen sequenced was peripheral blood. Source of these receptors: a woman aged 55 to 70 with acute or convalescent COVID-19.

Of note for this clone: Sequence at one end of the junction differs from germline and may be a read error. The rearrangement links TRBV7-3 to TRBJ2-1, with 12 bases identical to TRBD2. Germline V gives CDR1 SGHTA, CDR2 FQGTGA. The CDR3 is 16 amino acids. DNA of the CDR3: TGTGCCAGCAGCCTAACACTAGCGGGGGGAGACAATGAGCAGTTCTTC. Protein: CASSLTLAGGDNEQFF. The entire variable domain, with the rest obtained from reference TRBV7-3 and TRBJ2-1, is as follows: GAGVSQTPSNKVTEKGKYVELRCDPISGHTALYWYRQSLGQGPEFLIYFQGTGAADDSGLPNDRFFAVRPEGSVSTLKIQRTERGDSAVYLCASSLTLAGGDNEQFFGPGTRLTVL.

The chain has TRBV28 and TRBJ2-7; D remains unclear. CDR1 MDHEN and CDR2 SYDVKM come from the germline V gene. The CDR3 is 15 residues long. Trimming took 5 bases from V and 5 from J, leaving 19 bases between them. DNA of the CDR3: TGTGCCAGCAGTCCATCGGTCCCCCGAGGCCACGAGCAGTACGTC. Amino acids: CASSPSVPRGHEQYV.

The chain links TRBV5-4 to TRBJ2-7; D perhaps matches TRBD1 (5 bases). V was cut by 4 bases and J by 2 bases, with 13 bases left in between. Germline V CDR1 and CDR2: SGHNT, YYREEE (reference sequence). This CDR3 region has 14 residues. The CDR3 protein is CASSPGQGAYEQYV. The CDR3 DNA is TGTGCCAGCAGCCCAGGGCAAGGGGCCTACGAGCAGTACGTC.

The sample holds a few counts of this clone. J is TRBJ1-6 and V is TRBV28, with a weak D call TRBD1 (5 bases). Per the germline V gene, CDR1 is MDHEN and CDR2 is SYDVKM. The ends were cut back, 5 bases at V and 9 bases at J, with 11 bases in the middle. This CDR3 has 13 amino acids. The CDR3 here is CASSPTGFSPLHF. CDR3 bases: TGTGCCAGCAGTCCCACAGGATTTTCACCCCTCCACTTT.

The CDR3 DNA sequence: TGCGCCAGCAGCCAGCCAGGTACCTATGGCTACACCTTC. It specifies CASSQPGTYGYTF. The genes are TRBV4-1 and TRBJ1-2; D ambiguous. V was shortened by 3 bases and J by 4 bases, with 9 bases between the two germline ends. CDR3 length: 13 residues. Per germline, CDR1 MGHRA and CDR2 YSYEKL.

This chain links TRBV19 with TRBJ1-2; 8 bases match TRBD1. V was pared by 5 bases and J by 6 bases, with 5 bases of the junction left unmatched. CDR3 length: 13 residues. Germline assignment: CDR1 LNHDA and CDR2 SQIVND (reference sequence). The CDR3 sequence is CASSLTGADGYTF. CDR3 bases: TGTGCCAGTAGTCTGACAGGGGCAGATGGCTACACCTTC.

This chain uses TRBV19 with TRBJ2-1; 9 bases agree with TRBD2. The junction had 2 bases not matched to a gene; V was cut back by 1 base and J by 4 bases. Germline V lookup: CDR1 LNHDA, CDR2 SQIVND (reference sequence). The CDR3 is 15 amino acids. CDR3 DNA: TGTGCCAGTAGTATAGGACTAGCGGTATACAATGAGCAGTTCTTC. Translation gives CASSIGLAVYNEQFF.

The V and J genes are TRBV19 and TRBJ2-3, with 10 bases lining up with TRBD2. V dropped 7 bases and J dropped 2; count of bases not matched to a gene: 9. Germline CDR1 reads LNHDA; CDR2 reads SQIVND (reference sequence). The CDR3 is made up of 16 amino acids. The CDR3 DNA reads TGTGCCAGTAAAGGGGGCCTAGCGGGAGCCACAGATACGCAGTATTTT. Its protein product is CASKGGLAGATDTQYF.

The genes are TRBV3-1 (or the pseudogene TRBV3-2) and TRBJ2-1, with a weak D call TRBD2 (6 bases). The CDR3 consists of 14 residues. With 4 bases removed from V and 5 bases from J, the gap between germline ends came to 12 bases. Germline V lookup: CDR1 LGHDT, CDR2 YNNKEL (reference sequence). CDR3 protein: CASSPGVRDNEQFF. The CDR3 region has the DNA TGTGCCAGCAGCCCGGGGGTTAGGGACAATGAGCAGTTCTTC.

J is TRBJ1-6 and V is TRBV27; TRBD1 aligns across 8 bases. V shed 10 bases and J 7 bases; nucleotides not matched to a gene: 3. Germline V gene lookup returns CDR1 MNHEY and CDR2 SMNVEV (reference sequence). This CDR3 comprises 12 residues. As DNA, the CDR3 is TGTGCCACCACAGGGGGAAATTCACCCCTCCACTTT. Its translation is CATTGGNSPLHF.

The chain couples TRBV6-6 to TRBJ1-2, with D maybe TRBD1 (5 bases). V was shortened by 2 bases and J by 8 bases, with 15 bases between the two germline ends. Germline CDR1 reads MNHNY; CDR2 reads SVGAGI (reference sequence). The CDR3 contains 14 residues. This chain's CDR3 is CASSYPEGLRGYTF. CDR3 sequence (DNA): TGTGCCAGCAGTTACCCAGAGGGACTGCGGGGCTACACCTTC.

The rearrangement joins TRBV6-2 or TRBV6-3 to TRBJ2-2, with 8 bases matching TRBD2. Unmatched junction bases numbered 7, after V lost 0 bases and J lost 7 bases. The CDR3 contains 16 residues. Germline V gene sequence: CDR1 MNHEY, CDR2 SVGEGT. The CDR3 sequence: CASSYSAYREGGELFF. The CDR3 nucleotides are TGTGCCAGCAGTTACTCGGCGTACCGGGAGGGCGGGGAGCTGTTTTTT.

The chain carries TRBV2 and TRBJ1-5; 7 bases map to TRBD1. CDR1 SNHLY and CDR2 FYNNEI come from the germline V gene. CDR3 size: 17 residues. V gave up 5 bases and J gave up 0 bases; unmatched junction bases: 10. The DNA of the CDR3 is TGTGCCAGCAGTCCAAACGAGGGGGCCCTTAGCAATCAGCCCCAGCATTTT. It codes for CASSPNEGALSNQPQHF.

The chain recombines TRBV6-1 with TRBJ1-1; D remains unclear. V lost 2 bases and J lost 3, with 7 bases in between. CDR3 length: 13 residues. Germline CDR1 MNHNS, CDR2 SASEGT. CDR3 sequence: CASSERGDTEAFF. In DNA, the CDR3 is TGTGCCAGCAGTGAACGCGGCGACACTGAAGCTTTCTTT.